This entry is about one T cell receptor beta chain. Its antigen is unknown. With 2 bases removed from V and 2 bases from J, the gap between germline ends came to 14 bases. CDR3 length: 16 amino acids. Germline lookup yields CDR1 MNHEY and CDR2 SVGAGI. Amplification used 60 Vbeta primers and 13 Jbeta primers. Assay: immunoSEQ multiplex PCR; the TCRdb copy retains only in-frame clones and omits some. The sample consists of roughly 90,000 clones, approximately 88% of them appearing once. The sample originates from a study of cytomegalovirus exposure and HLA in healthy donors. General observations from the study: Versus the approximately 720-donor mean, an Asian-associated ancestry cluster reportedly showed fewer N-insertions in a later analysis. In a later analysis, V- and J-gene trimming of beta chains associated with a DCLRE1C missense variant, replicated independently. Roughly uniform depth of sequencing across donors was assumed in presence/absence analyses.

What was sequenced was PBMCs. The V call is TRBV6-5, the J call TRBJ2-3; no firm D call. This TCR came from a man in his late teens or twenties in good health and CMV-seronegative. CDR3 region: CASSYGFNSPTDTQYF. The CDR3 region has the DNA TGTGCCAGCAGTTACGGTTTTAACAGCCCCACAGATACGCAGTATTTT.